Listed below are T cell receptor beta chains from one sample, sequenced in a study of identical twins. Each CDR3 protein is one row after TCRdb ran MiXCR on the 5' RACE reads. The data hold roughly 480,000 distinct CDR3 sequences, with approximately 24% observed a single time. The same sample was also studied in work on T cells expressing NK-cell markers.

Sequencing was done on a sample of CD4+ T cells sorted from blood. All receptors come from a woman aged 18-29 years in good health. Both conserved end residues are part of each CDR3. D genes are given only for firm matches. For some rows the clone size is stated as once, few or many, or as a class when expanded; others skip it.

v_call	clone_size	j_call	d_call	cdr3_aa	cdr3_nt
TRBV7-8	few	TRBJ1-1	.	CASRRKGGMNTEAFF	TGTGCCAGCAGACGGAAGGGGGGAATGAACACTGAAGCTTTCTTT
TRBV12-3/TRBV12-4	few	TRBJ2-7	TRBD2	CASSSQRGGSEQYF	TGTGCCAGCAGTTCCCAGCGGGGGGGCTCCGAGCAGTACTTC
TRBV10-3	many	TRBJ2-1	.	CAISELVVGATNEQFF	TGTGCCATCAGTGAGCTGGTGGTGGGGGCAACCAATGAGCAGTTCTTC
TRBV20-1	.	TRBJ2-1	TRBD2	CSARASSGRIYNEQFF	TGCAGTGCTAGAGCTTCTAGCGGGAGGATCTACAATGAGCAGTTCTTC
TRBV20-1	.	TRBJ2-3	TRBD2	CSISGGRGDTQYF	TGCAGTATTAGCGGGGGGCGGGGAGATACGCAGTATTTT
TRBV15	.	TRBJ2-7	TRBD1	CATSSRISGTGAHEQYF	TGTGCCACCAGCAGCAGAATTTCCGGGACAGGGGCCCACGAGCAGTACTTC
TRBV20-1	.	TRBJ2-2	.	CSVPRDINTGELFF	TGCAGTGTTCCCCGGGACATCAACACCGGGGAGCTGTTTTTT
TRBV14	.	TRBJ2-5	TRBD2	CASSRSSGGETQYF	TGTGCCAGCAGCCGATCTAGCGGGGGAGAGACCCAGTACTTC
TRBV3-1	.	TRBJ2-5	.	CASSQLEPGRGETQYF	TGTGCCAGCAGCCAATTAGAACCGGGGCGCGGAGAGACCCAGTACTTC
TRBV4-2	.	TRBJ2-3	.	CASSQDPLFEFYRTDTQYF	TGTGCCAGCAGCCAAGATCCCCTTTTTGAGTTCTACCGCACAGATACGCAGTATTTT
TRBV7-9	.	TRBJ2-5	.	CASSPGTLWETQYF	TGTGCCAGCAGCCCCGGGACTCTGTGGGAGACCCAGTACTTC
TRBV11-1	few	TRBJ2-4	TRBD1	CASSLRQGPVLLAKNIQYF	TGTGCCAGCAGCTTACGACAGGGTCCGGTCTTACTAGCCAAAAACATTCAGTACTTC
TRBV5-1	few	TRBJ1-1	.	CASSFEGLGTEAFF	TGCGCCAGCAGCTTCGAGGGGTTGGGGACTGAAGCTTTCTTT
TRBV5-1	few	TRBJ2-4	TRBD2	CASSLVGGRGDIQYF	TGCGCCAGCAGCTTGGTTGGTGGGAGGGGTGACATTCAGTACTTC
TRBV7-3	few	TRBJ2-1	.	CASSPRTNYNEQFF	TGTGCCAGCAGCCCCAGGACAAACTACAATGAGCAGTTCTTC
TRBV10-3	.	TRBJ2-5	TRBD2	CAIRAGGRETQYF	TGTGCCATCCGAGCGGGAGGGAGAGAGACCCAGTACTTC
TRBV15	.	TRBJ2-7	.	CATSREGIYEQYF	TGTGCCACCAGCAGAGAGGGGATTTACGAGCAGTACTTC
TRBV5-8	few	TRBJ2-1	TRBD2	CASSLRGGAHNEQFF	TGTGCCAGCAGCTTGCGGGGGGGCGCGCACAATGAGCAGTTCTTC
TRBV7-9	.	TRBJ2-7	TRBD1	CASSPQGASYEQYF	TGTGCCAGCAGCCCACAGGGGGCCTCCTACGAGCAGTACTTC
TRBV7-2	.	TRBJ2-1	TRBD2	CASSLTSGEDNEQFF	TGTGCCAGCAGCTTGACTAGCGGGGAGGACAATGAGCAGTTCTTC
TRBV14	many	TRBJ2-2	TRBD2	CASSPWTSGRTGELFF	TGTGCCAGCAGCCCCTGGACTAGCGGGAGAACCGGGGAGCTGTTTTTT
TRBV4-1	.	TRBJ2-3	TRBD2	CASSQDAASGTGTQYF	TGCGCCAGCAGCCAAGATGCGGCTAGCGGCACAGGTACGCAGTATTTT
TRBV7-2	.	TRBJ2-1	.	CASSLRAASSDVNEQFF	TGTGCCAGCAGCTTGCGGGCCGCATCCTCCGACGTCAATGAGCAGTTCTTC
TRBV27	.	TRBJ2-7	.	CASSFQRSYEQYF	TGTGCCAGCAGTTTCCAGAGATCCTACGAGCAGTACTTC
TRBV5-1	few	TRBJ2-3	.	CASSLALGADTQYF	TGCGCCAGCAGCTTGGCTCTAGGAGCAGATACGCAGTATTTT
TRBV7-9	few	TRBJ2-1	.	CATGPYGGGDEQFF	TGTGCGACAGGGCCATATGGAGGGGGCGATGAGCAGTTCTTC
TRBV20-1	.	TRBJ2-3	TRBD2	CSAASGGPTSADTQYF	TGCAGTGCTGCGAGCGGGGGGCCCACCTCGGCAGATACGCAGTATTTT
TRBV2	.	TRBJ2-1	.	CASSGGTRQSSYNEQFF	TGTGCCAGCAGTGGGGGGACAAGGCAGAGCTCCTACAATGAGCAGTTCTTC
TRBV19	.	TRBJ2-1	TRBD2	CASIGAGGPSNEQFF	TGTGCCAGTATAGGGGCGGGGGGGCCGTCCAATGAGCAGTTCTTC
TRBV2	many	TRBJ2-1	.	CASRKTDHNEQFF	TGTGCCAGCAGGAAGACAGATCACAATGAGCAGTTCTTC
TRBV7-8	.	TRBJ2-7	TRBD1	CASSGRRDRVYEQYF	TGTGCCAGCAGCGGACGACGGGACAGGGTTTACGAGCAGTACTTC
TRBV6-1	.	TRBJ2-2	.	CASTRDLNSGELFF	TGTGCCAGCACCAGGGATCTTAATAGCGGGGAGCTGTTTTTT
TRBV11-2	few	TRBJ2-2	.	CASSYMWTFTTGELFF	TGTGCCAGCAGCTATATGTGGACTTTCACGACCGGGGAGCTGTTTTTT
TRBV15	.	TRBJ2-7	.	CATSRDQGYEQYF	TGTGCCACCAGCAGAGACCAGGGCTACGAGCAGTACTTC
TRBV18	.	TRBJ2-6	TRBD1	CASSPGTGVGANVLTF	TGTGCCAGCTCACCAGGGACAGGGGTAGGGGCCAACGTCCTGACTTTC
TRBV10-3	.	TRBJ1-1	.	CAISEGDTEAFF	TGTGCCATCAGTGAGGGGGACACTGAAGCTTTCTTT
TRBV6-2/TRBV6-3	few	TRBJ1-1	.	CASSPLGAWGTEAFF	TGTGCCAGCAGCCCTTTAGGTGCTTGGGGAACTGAAGCTTTCTTT
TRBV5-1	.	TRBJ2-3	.	CASTRDTDTQYF	TGCGCCAGCACAAGGGACACAGATACGCAGTATTTT
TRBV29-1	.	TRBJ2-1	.	CSVYGTADNEQFF	TGCAGCGTGTACGGGACGGCCGACAATGAGCAGTTCTTC
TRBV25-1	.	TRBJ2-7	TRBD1	CASRGQGGSYEQYF	TGTGCCAGCAGGGGACAGGGAGGATCCTACGAGCAGTACTTC
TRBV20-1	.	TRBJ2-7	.	CSALRRRGSYEQYF	TGCAGTGCTCTCAGGAGGCGGGGCTCCTACGAGCAGTACTTC
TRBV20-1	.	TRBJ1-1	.	CSARPGTGAAFF	TGCAGTGCCCGTCCCGGGACTGGGGCAGCTTTCTTT
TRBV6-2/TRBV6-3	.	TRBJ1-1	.	CASRAWTTMNTEAFF	TGTGCCAGCAGGGCGTGGACCACGATGAACACTGAAGCTTTCTTT
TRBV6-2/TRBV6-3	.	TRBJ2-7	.	CASGYGRDVYEQYF	TGTGCCAGCGGATACGGTCGGGACGTCTACGAGCAGTACTTC
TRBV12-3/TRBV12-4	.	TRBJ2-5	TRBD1	CASSPGQGAETQYF	TGTGCCAGCAGCCCGGGACAGGGGGCGGAGACCCAGTACTTC
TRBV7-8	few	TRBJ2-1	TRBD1	CASSPDRGGSYNEQFF	TGTGCCAGCAGCCCAGACAGGGGGGGTTCCTACAATGAGCAGTTCTTC
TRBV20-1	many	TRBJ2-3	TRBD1	CSAIYRGRDTQYF	TGCAGTGCTATTTACAGGGGGAGAGATACGCAGTATTTT
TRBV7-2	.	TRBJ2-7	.	CASSLDGGVLEQYF	TGTGCCAGCAGCTTAGATGGGGGAGTACTCGAGCAGTACTTC
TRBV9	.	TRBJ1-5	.	CASSVDTNQPQHF	TGTGCCAGCAGCGTAGACACCAATCAGCCCCAGCATTTT
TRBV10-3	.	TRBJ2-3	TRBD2	CAIKASGYTDTQYF	TGTGCCATCAAGGCTAGCGGGTACACAGATACGCAGTATTTT
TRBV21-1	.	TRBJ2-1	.	CASSKRAGDGHEQFF	TGTGCCAGCAGCAAGCGAGCGGGGGACGGGCATGAGCAGTTCTTC